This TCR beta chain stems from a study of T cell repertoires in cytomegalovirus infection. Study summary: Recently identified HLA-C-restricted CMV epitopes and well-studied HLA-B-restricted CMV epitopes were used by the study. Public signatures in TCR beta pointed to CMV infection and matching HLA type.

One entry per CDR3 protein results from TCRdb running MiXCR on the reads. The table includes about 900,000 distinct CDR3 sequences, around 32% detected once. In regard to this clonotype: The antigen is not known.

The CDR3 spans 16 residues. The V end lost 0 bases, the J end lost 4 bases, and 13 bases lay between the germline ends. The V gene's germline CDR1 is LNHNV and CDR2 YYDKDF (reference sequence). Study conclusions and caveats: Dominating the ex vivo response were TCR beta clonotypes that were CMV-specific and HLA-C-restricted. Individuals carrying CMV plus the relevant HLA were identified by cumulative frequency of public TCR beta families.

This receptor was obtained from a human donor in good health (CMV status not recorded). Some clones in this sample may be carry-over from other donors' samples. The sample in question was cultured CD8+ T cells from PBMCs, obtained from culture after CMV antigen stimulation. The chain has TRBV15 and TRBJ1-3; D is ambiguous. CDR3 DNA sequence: TGTGCCACCAGCAGAGATCGGGGATGGGTAGGAAACACCATATATTTT. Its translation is CATSRDRGWVGNTIYF.